Each of the 18 T cell receptor beta chains below was sequenced from the same sample in a study of blood T cells in healthy people across ages. It was with a sample-barcoded 5' primer and a J-beta primer mix that a second PCR of roughly 7 to 11 cycles was run. One entry per CDR3 protein results from TCRdb running MiXCR on the 5' RACE reads. There are under 2,000,000 distinct CDR3 sequences in the sample; just under 50% occur only once, and about 2.1% lies in the top ten. The sample comprised blood. Receptors originate from a middle-aged woman in good health.

This chain links TRBV29-1 with TRBJ1-2; possible D gene TRBD1, 5 bases. With 6 bases removed from V and 8 bases from J, the gap between germline ends came to 13 bases. This CDR3 region has 11 residues. Germline CDR1 reads SQVTM; CDR2 reads ANQGSEA. For the CDR3, the DNA is TGCAGCGTGGGACTCGAGGAGGGCTACACCTTC. Residues: CSVGLEEGYTF.

This clonotype showed up just a few times. The V call is TRBV6-5, the J call TRBJ1-6, with D hard to call. The ends were cut back, 8 bases at V and 4 bases at J, with 9 bases in the middle. Germline loops: CDR1 MNHEY, CDR2 SVGAGI. CDR3 length equals 13 residues. The chain's CDR3 is CASCRNYNSPLHF. The CDR3, as DNA: TGTGCCAGCTGCAGGAATTATAATTCACCCCTCCACTTT.

This clonotype has only a few counts. The chain combines TRBV12-3 or TRBV12-4 with TRBJ1-6; 8 nucleotides line up with TRBD1. V gave up 6 bases and J gave up 4 bases; unmatched junction bases: 2. This CDR3 contains 14 residues. The CDR3 loop reads CASRGTGYNSPLHF. The CDR3 region has the DNA TGTGCCAGCAGGGGGACAGGATATAATTCACCCCTCCACTTT.

V is TRBV7-2 and J is TRBJ2-1; TRBD2 aligns across 9 bases. V was clipped by 1 base and J by 5 bases; unmatched bases: 9. The CDR3 totals 17 residues. CDR1 is SGHTA, CDR2 FQGNSA, per germline. The CDR3 sequence: CASSLEAGGRANNEQFF. DNA for the CDR3: TGTGCCAGCAGCTTAGAGGCGGGGGGGCGAGCCAACAATGAGCAGTTCTTC.

Concerning this clonotype itself: A much larger clone differs from this one at a single base, so this may be a read error. This chain joins TRBV5-6 and TRBJ2-5; tentatively, D is TRBD1 (6 bases). V lost 6 bases and J 11 bases, leaving 17 bases between the germline ends. The germline CDR1 and CDR2 sequences are SGHDT and YYEEEE. The CDR3 is 12 amino acids. The CDR3 DNA reads as TGTGCCAGCAACACCTGGGACAATGAGCAGTACTTC. It encodes CASNTWDNEQYF.

CDR3 amino acids: CATSDPPVETQYF. DNA of the CDR3: TGTGCCACCAGTGATCCACCTGTGGAGACCCAGTACTTC. J is TRBJ2-5 and V is TRBV24-1; D gene unclear. The CDR3 consists of 13 residues. Germline V lookup: CDR1 KGHDR, CDR2 SFDVKD. The V gene lost 3 bases and the J gene lost 5 bases, with 9 bases spanning the gap.

V and J are TRBV28 and TRBJ1-4; TRBD1 aligns across 12 bases. The germline gives CDR1 MDHEN, CDR2 SYDVKM. The CDR3 has 17 amino acids. Germline trimming cut 5 bases from V and 1 base from J; bases unmatched to any gene: 5. CDR3 bases: TGTGCCAGCAGTCCGGGACAGGGGGCCTTAACTAATGAAAAACTGTTTTTT. Encoded protein: CASSPGQGALTNEKLFF.

This clonotype was observed a handful of times. The chain links TRBV29-1 to TRBJ2-7; unclear D gene. CDR1 is SQVTM, CDR2 ANQGSEA, per germline. Between the trimmed V and J ends, which lost 0 bases and 2 bases, there was a span of 8 bases. The CDR3 length is 13 residues. The CDR3 here is CSVEDSQPYEQYF. CDR3 coding DNA: TGCAGCGTTGAAGACAGTCAGCCCTACGAGCAGTACTTC.

V is TRBV20-1 and J is TRBJ2-2; 13 bases are shared with TRBD2. The ends lost 5 bases at V and 5 bases at J; junction bases unmatched: 8. The CDR3 contains 16 residues. CDR1 is DFQATT, CDR2 SNEGSKA, per germline (reference sequence). The chain's CDR3 is CSAATSGGARTGELFF. CDR3 DNA sequence: TGCAGTGCTGCTACTAGCGGGGGGGCCAGGACCGGGGAGCTGTTTTTT.

The genes are TRBV11-2 and TRBJ1-4, with 9 bases matching TRBD1. The J segment lost 8 bases and the V segment lost 5 bases, leaving 6 bases of the junction unmatched. The CDR3 contains 14 residues. Germline CDR1 and CDR2: SGHAT and FQNNGV. In nucleotides, the CDR3 is TGTGCCAGCAGCCCACAGGGGGCCGCGGAAAAACTGTTTTTT. It encodes CASSPQGAAEKLFF. Full variable domain (remainder filled in from reference TRBV11-2 and TRBJ1-4): EAGVAQSPRYKIIEKRQSVAFWCNPISGHATLYWYQQILGQGPKLLIQFQNNGVVDDSQLPKDRFSAERLKGVDSTLKIQPAKLEDSAVYLCASSPQGAAEKLFFGSGTQLSVL.

Details on this clonotype: The junction differs from germline at one of its ends, possibly a read error. V and J are TRBV10-3 and TRBJ2-1; 7 bases line up with TRBD1. Germline values: CDR1 ENHRY, CDR2 SYGVKD. The CDR3 is made up of 14 amino acids. In DNA form, the CDR3 reads TGTGTCATCAGCCCGGGACAGCAACACAATGAGCAGTTCTTC. This translates into CVISPGQQHNEQFF.

The rearrangement links TRBV9 to TRBJ2-1; D may be TRBD2 (6 bases). The V end lost 1 base, the J end lost 7 bases, and 15 bases lay between the germline ends. The CDR3 extends over 15 amino acids. The germline CDR1 and CDR2 sequences are SGDLS and YYNGEE. CDR3 in DNA: TGTGCCAGCAGCGTATCGATGGCAGGGAGGAATGAGCAGTTCTTC. This gives the protein CASSVSMAGRNEQFF.

The rearrangement links TRBV25-1 to TRBJ1-2; unclear D gene. V lost 1 base and J 5 bases, leaving 14 bases between the germline ends. This CDR3 spans 15 amino acids. CDR1 and CDR2 from the germline V gene are MGHDK and SYGVNS. The CDR3 sequence is CASSESGDFRYGYTF. DNA of the CDR3: TGTGCCAGCAGTGAATCCGGTGACTTCAGATATGGCTACACCTTC.

This clonotype came up a few times. V gene TRBV4-2 combines with J gene TRBJ2-3; 8 bases align to TRBD2. J was trimmed by 2 bases and V by 0 bases; bases with no gene match: 7. Germline V gives CDR1 LGHNA, CDR2 YNFKEQ. The CDR3 spans 17 residues. This CDR3 is CASSQEGSGVSTDTQYF. DNA for the CDR3: TGTGCCAGCAGCCAAGAGGGTAGCGGGGTTTCCACAGATACGCAGTATTTT.

This CDR3 is CASSLQNFDEYF. DNA of the CDR3: TGTGCCAGCAGCTTGCAGAACTTTGATGAGTATTTT. V is TRBV7-9 and J is TRBJ2-3; no reliable D call. The germline CDR1 and CDR2 sequences are SEHNR and FQNEAQ (reference sequence). Trimming pared 3 bases from V and 13 bases from J, leaving 14 bases between. The CDR3 is 12 amino acids.

A few counts support this clonotype. The chain couples TRBV28 to TRBJ2-5; possible D gene TRBD1, 6 bases. The CDR3 loop spans 14 amino acids. Between the trimmed V and J ends, which lost 8 bases and 2 bases, there was a span of 15 bases. Germline CDR1 and CDR2: MDHEN and SYDVKM. The CDR3, as DNA: TGTGCCAGCCGTATCCTCAGGGGACAAGAGACCCAGTACTTC. This translates into CASRILRGQETQYF.

This clonotype was seen only once. This chain uses TRBV5-1 with TRBJ2-1; D is unclear. V was clipped by 6 bases and J by 2 bases, with 24 bases between them. The CDR3 is made up of 18 amino acids. Germline values: CDR1 SGHRS, CDR2 YFSETQ. The CDR3 loop is CASNWKNLSSTTYNEQFF. CDR3 coding DNA: TGCGCCAGCAACTGGAAGAACCTCTCAAGTACCACCTACAATGAGCAGTTCTTC.

V gene TRBV9 combines with J gene TRBJ1-2; 9 bases line up with TRBD1. The CDR3 spans 18 residues. The germline V gene encodes CDR1 SGDLS and CDR2 YYNGEE. The ends lost 2 bases at V and 8 bases at J; junction bases unmatched: 19. The CDR3 region is CASSVSGQGLKTGFGYTF. The CDR3 DNA is TGTGCCAGCAGCGTCTCGGGACAGGGCCTCAAAACCGGGTTCGGCTACACCTTC. Full variable domain (rest looked up from reference TRBV9 and TRBJ1-2): DSGVTQTPKHLITATGQRVTLRCSPRSGDLSVYWYQQSLDQGLQFLIQYYNGEERAKGNILERFSAQQFPDLHSELNLSSLELGDSALYFCASSVSGQGLKTGFGYTFGSGTRLTVV.